These 30 T cell receptor beta chains originate from one sample sequenced in a study of monozygotic twins with inflammatory bowel disease. TCRdb re-called the 5' RACE reads and catalogs CDR3 proteins one per entry, DNA excluded. The sample includes more than 120,000 distinct CDR3 sequences. Sequenced: blood. These receptors were taken from a human donor with ulcerative colitis or Crohn's disease, or a healthy co-twin of an affected twin (not recorded which).

The J gene is TRBJ2-7, the V gene TRBV7-2; TCRdb proposes TRBD1, but this gene call is untestable without DNA. The CDR3 runs 13 residues. CDR1 and CDR2 (germline): SGHTA, FQGNSA. The CDR3 reads CASSFGQIYEQYF.

The chain is built from TRBV12-3 or TRBV12-4 and TRBJ2-2; TCRdb picks TRBD1, but there is no DNA to check that call. There are 15 residues in the CDR3. CDR3 sequence: CASTPGTGFTGELFF.

The chain is built from TRBV5-1 and TRBJ2-5; TCRdb outputs TRBD1, but without DNA this stays unchecked. The CDR3 is 14 amino acids. Germline values: CDR1 SGHRS, CDR2 YFSETQ. Here the CDR3 reads CASSSQGAEETQYF.

This rearrangement joins TRBV20-1 to TRBJ1-1; with no DNA, the TCRdb D assignment of TRBD1 cannot be verified. Germline assignment: CDR1 DFQATT and CDR2 SNEGSKA (reference sequence). The CDR3 runs 15 residues. The CDR3 spells CSARDPFRGDTEAFF.

The chain couples TRBV5-1 to TRBJ2-2; TCRdb names TRBD1, which stays unverified in the absence of DNA. Germline values: CDR1 SGHRS, CDR2 YFSETQ. The CDR3 totals 14 residues. CDR3 region: CASSQGANTGELFF. The full variable domain, rest sourced from reference TRBV5-1 and TRBJ2-2, is KAGVTQTPRYLIKTRGQQVTLSCSPISGHRSVSWYQQTPGQGLQFLFEYFSETQRNKGNFPGRFSGRQFSNSRSEMNVSTLELGDSALYLCASSQGANTGELFFGEGSRLTVL.

The chain has TRBV5-1 and TRBJ2-3. Looked up from germline, CDR1 is SGHRS and CDR2 is YFSETQ. CDR3 length: 16 amino acids. This CDR3 is CASSLGLLTSTDTQYF. Looking up the rest from reference TRBV5-1 and TRBJ2-3 gives the full variable domain: KAGVTQTPRYLIKTRGQQVTLSCSPISGHRSVSWYQQTPGQGLQFLFEYFSETQRNKGNFPGRFSGRQFSNSRSEMNVSTLELGDSALYLCASSLGLLTSTDTQYFGPGTRLTVL.

This rearrangement joins TRBV5-3 to TRBJ2-1. TRBV5-3 is placed among ORFs of uncertain function. The CDR3 is 13 amino acids. The CDR3 sequence is CARTLWAYNEQFF.

The chain recombines TRBV20-1 with TRBJ2-3; the TCRdb D gene call, TRBD2, has no DNA to confirm it. Germline-derived CDR1 and CDR2 are DFQATT and SNEGSKA (reference sequence). The CDR3 totals 16 residues. The chain's CDR3 is CSARGERGALTDTQYF.

The chain has TRBV9 and TRBJ2-5; with no DNA, the TCRdb D assignment of TRBD2 cannot be verified. The CDR3 runs 15 residues. CDR1 and CDR2 from the germline V gene are SGDLS and YYNGEE. CDR3 loop: CASSVGTSGPETQYF.

The chain links TRBV6-5 to TRBJ2-1; the TRBD1 assignment by TCRdb is unverifiable without DNA. The CDR3 extends over 19 amino acids. Per the germline V gene, CDR1 is MNHEY and CDR2 is SVGAGI. The CDR3 protein is CASSYEDRFFPGSYNEQFF.

This sequence joins TRBV5-6 and TRBJ2-7; TCRdb indicates TRBD1, and absent DNA this call remains unverified. Per germline, CDR1 SGHDT and CDR2 YYEEEE. The CDR3 is made up of 12 amino acids. The CDR3 spells CASRGGFYEQYF. The full variable domain, with the rest looked up from reference TRBV5-6 and TRBJ2-7, is DAGVTQSPTHLIKTRGQQVTLRCSPKSGHDTVSWYQQALGQGPQFIFQYYEEEERQRGNFPDRFSGHQFPNYSSELNVNALLLGDSALYLCASRGGFYEQYFGPGTRLTVT.

The rearrangement uses TRBV5-1 and TRBJ2-7; TCRdb reports TRBD2, a call that lacks DNA to check it against. CDR3 length: 20 residues. The germline gives CDR1 SGHRS, CDR2 YFSETQ. The CDR3 region is CASSLGAKGVAAGTTGEQYF.

The CDR3 reads CASSQTGGGSAFF. The gene calls are TRBV4-3 and TRBJ1-1; TCRdb's D call, TRBD1, is unchecked because there is no DNA. Germline V lookup: CDR1 LGHNA, CDR2 YSLEER. The CDR3 has 13 amino acids.

This chain's CDR3 is CASSRWEAAGSQETQYF. This chain uses TRBV7-9 with TRBJ2-5; the D call from TCRdb, TRBD2, cannot be confirmed without DNA. In germline, CDR1 is SEHNR, CDR2 FQNEAQ (reference sequence). The length of the CDR3 is 17 residues.

The chain joins TRBV28 to TRBJ2-1; the D call of TRBD2 rests on TCRdb alone, since no DNA is present to check it. Germline-derived CDR1 and CDR2 are MDHEN and SYDVKM. This CDR3 has 14 amino acids. The CDR3 is CASSTTFGGNEQFF.

The V call is TRBV3-1, the J call TRBJ1-6. CDR3 length equals 15 residues. Germline V lookup: CDR1 LGHDT, CDR2 YNNKEL (reference sequence). This CDR3 is CASSQSSLGGSPLHF.

The chain joins TRBV7-9 to TRBJ2-7; TCRdb's D gene call, TRBD1, goes unchecked for lack of DNA. Germline CDR1 reads SEHNR; CDR2 reads FQNEAQ (reference sequence). CDR3 length equals 14 residues. The CDR3: CASSLTGGDYEQYF.

The chain has TRBV27 and TRBJ2-1. This CDR3 is 13 amino acids long. The germline V gene encodes CDR1 MNHEY and CDR2 SMNVEV (reference sequence). The CDR3 is CASKVPSYGEQFF.

The chain recombines TRBV5-1 with TRBJ2-1; the TRBD1 assignment by TCRdb is unverifiable without DNA. Germline V gives CDR1 SGHRS, CDR2 YFSETQ. The CDR3 contains 16 residues. The CDR3 sequence: CASSLVSGQGFGEQFF. Full variable domain (missing parts from reference TRBV5-1 and TRBJ2-1): KAGVTQTPRYLIKTRGQQVTLSCSPISGHRSVSWYQQTPGQGLQFLFEYFSETQRNKGNFPGRFSGRQFSNSRSEMNVSTLELGDSALYLCASSLVSGQGFGEQFFGPGTRLTVL.

This chain links TRBV30 with TRBJ2-6. The germline V gene has CDR1 GTSNPN and CDR2 SVGIG (reference sequence). This CDR3 spans 14 amino acids. CDR3 sequence: CAWSVSVEVNVLTF.

The gene calls are TRBV6-1 and TRBJ2-7. CDR3 length: 16 residues. Germline lookup yields CDR1 MNHNS and CDR2 SASEGT. CDR3 amino acids: CASSPTSTSDSYEQYF.

V usage is TRBV12-3 or TRBV12-4 and J usage is TRBJ1-4; no DNA is available, so the TRBD1 call from TCRdb remains unchecked. The length of the CDR3 is 14 residues. The CDR3 region is CASRLGVPNEKLFF.

The genes are TRBV20-1 and TRBJ2-1; TCRdb indicates TRBD2, and absent DNA this call remains unverified. Germline CDR1 DFQATT, CDR2 SNEGSKA (reference sequence). The CDR3 is 14 amino acids. The CDR3 spells CSSRESGGYNEQFF.

The chain uses TRBV7-2 and TRBJ2-4; the TCRdb call, TRBD1, lacks DNA for checking. The CDR3 has 14 amino acids. CDR1 and CDR2 (germline): SGHTA, FQGNSA. The CDR3 is CASSSGTAGDIQYF.

The chain links TRBV7-2 to TRBJ2-1. Germline CDR1 SGHTA, CDR2 FQGNSA. The CDR3 loop spans 14 amino acids. This chain's CDR3 is CASSPEYSYNEQFF. The full variable domain, completed using reference TRBV7-2 and TRBJ2-1, is GAGVSQSPSNKVTEKGKDVELRCDPISGHTALYWYRQSLGQGLEFLIYFQGNSAPDKSGLPSDRFSAERTGGSVSTLTIQRTQQEDSAVYLCASSPEYSYNEQFFGPGTRLTVL.

V is TRBV13 and J is TRBJ2-7; TCRdb's D call, TRBD1, is unchecked because there is no DNA. The CDR3 sequence is 12 residues long. The germline V gene encodes CDR1 PRHDT and CDR2 FYEKMQ (reference sequence). The CDR3 spells CASSLRGYEQYF. Full variable domain (missing parts from reference TRBV13 and TRBJ2-7): AAGVIQSPRHLIKEKRETATLKCYPIPRHDTVYWYQQGPGQDPQFLISFYEKMQSDKGSIPDRFSAQQFSDYHSELNMSSLELGDSALYFCASSLRGYEQYFGPGTRLTVT.

The rearrangement uses TRBV20-1 and TRBJ2-5; TCRdb returns TRBD2, unconfirmable since there is no DNA. The germline V gene has CDR1 DFQATT and CDR2 SNEGSKA (reference sequence). This CDR3 has 17 amino acids. The CDR3: CSAKRLAGGPEQETQYF.

This chain links TRBV24-1 with TRBJ1-2. CDR1 and CDR2 (germline): KGHDR, SFDVKD. CDR3 size: 12 residues. The CDR3 is CATSDNNYGYTF.

The rearrangement joins TRBV24-1 to TRBJ2-2; TCRdb names TRBD1, which stays unverified in the absence of DNA. The CDR3 covers 14 residues. Germline loops: CDR1 KGHDR, CDR2 SFDVKD. The chain's CDR3 is CATSDPGDTGELFF.

The chain has TRBV7-2 and TRBJ2-7; the D gene TCRdb calls, TRBD2, cannot be checked with no DNA. The CDR3 runs to 16 residues. CDR1 and CDR2 from the germline V gene are SGHTA and FQGNSA. The CDR3 spells CASSYRTSGLPYEQYF.